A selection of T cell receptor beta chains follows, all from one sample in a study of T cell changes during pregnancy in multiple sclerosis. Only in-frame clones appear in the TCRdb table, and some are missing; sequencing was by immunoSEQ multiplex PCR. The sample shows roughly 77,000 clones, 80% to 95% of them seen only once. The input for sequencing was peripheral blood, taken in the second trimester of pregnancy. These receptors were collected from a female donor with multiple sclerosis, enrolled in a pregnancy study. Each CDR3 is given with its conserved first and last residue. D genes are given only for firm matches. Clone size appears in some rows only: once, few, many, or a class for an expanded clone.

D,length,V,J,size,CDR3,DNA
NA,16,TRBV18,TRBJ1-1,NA,CASSPSRAGAVAEAFF,TGTGCCAGCTCACCTTCTCGGGCAGGGGCCGTCGCTGAAGCTTTCTTT
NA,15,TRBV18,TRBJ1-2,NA,CASSPDPGASGGYTF,TGTGCCAGCTCACCAGACCCAGGGGCCTCTGGGGGCTACACCTTC
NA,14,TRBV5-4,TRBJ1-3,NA,CASSTARSGNTIYF,TGTGCCAGCAGTACCGCGAGATCTGGAAACACCATATATTTT
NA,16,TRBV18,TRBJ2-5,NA,CASSPSRVAGQETQYF,TGTGCCAGCTCACCCAGTCGGGTGGCAGGGCAGGAGACCCAGTACTTC
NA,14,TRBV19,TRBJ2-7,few,CASSIAFDNYEQYF,TGTGCCAGTAGTATAGCCTTCGACAACTACGAGCAGTACTTC
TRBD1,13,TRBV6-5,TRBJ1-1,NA,CASSMKGDSEAFF,TGTGCCAGCAGCATGAAAGGGGACAGTGAAGCTTTCTTT
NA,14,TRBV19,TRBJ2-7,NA,CASSIDRNRYEQYF,TGTGCCAGTAGTATAGATCGCAATAGATACGAGCAGTACTTC
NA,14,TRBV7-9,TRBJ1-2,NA,CASSSGPGLYGYTF,TGTGCCAGCAGCTCGGGTCCGGGACTCTATGGCTACACCTTC
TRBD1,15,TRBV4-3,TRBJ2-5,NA,CASSPRQGGRETQYF,TGCGCCAGCAGCCCTAGACAGGGCGGGCGGGAGACCCAGTACTTC
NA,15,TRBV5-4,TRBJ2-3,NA,CASSLGSRSTDTQYF,TGTGCCAGCAGCTTGGGATCGAGAAGCACAGATACGCAGTATTTT
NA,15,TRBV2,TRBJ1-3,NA,CASSEVGTSGNTIYF,TGTGCCAGCAGTGAAGTAGGGACTTCTGGAAACACCATATATTTT
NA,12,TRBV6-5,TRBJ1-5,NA,CASRTDNQPQHF,TGTGCCAGCAGAACTGACAATCAGCCCCAGCATTTT